These T cell receptor beta chains were read from a single sample in a study of T cell responses to AZD1222 COVID-19 vaccine. Sequencing used immunoSEQ multiplex PCR; TCRdb keeps in-frame clones, though not all of them. Of about 72,000 clones in the sample, 80% to 90% were seen once. The source was peripheral blood, collected 28 days after the second AZD1222 dose. The receptors shown here come from an adult who received the AZD1222 COVID-19 vaccine. Each CDR3 is given with its conserved first and last residue. The order of the fields is clone size, V gene, J gene, D gene, CDR3 DNA, CDR3 protein. The D gene is left open where the match is weak. Clone size is given for some rows only: seen once, a few or many times, or a class if the clone is expanded.

clone_size: .; v_call: TRBV5-6; j_call: TRBJ2-2; d_call: .; cdr3_nt: TGTGCCAGCAGAGGGGTGGGGACCGGGGAGCTGTTTTTT; cdr3_aa: CASRGVGTGELFF
clone_size: .; v_call: TRBV11-3; j_call: TRBJ2-1; d_call: TRBD1; cdr3_nt: TGTGCCAGCACCGGGGGACAGGGAGACAATGAGCAGTTCTTC; cdr3_aa: CASTGGQGDNEQFF
clone_size: few; v_call: TRBV6-1; j_call: TRBJ1-1; d_call: .; cdr3_nt: TGTGCCAGCAGTGAACTAGTGACTGAAGCTTTCTTT; cdr3_aa: CASSELVTEAFF
clone_size: .; v_call: TRBV7-9; j_call: TRBJ2-7; d_call: TRBD1; cdr3_nt: TGTGCCAGCAGCTTACAGGGGGCCCCTCTTTACTTC; cdr3_aa: CASSLQGAPLYF
clone_size: few; v_call: TRBV6-5; j_call: TRBJ2-7; d_call: TRBD2; cdr3_nt: TGTGCCAGCAGTTACGCCAGTAGCGGGGCCTACGAGCAGTACTTC; cdr3_aa: CASSYASSGAYEQYF
clone_size: .; v_call: TRBV18; j_call: TRBJ2-3; d_call: TRBD1; cdr3_nt: TGTGCCAGCTCACCACCAGAGGGGGTAGGGGGCCCGTCAGATACGCAGTATTTT; cdr3_aa: CASSPPEGVGGPSDTQYF
clone_size: .; v_call: TRBV7-2; j_call: TRBJ1-1; d_call: .; cdr3_nt: TGTGCCAGCAGCTTAGTAGGGAATTTGAACACTGAAGCTTTCTTT; cdr3_aa: CASSLVGNLNTEAFF
clone_size: .; v_call: TRBV21-1; j_call: TRBJ2-7; d_call: .; cdr3_nt: TGTGCCAGCAGCAAAGAAGGGGGGTGGACTAGCGAGGAGCAGTACTTC; cdr3_aa: CASSKEGGWTSEEQYF
clone_size: few; v_call: TRBV5-1; j_call: TRBJ1-4; d_call: TRBD1; cdr3_nt: TGCGCCAGCAGCGTTCAGGGGGCTAATGAAAAACTGTTTTTT; cdr3_aa: CASSVQGANEKLFF
clone_size: .; v_call: TRBV5-4; j_call: TRBJ2-1; d_call: TRBD2; cdr3_nt: TGTGCCAGCACTCTGGGACTAGCGACCCCCTACAATGAGCAGTTCTTC; cdr3_aa: CASTLGLATPYNEQFF
clone_size: .; v_call: TRBV5-1; j_call: TRBJ1-3; d_call: .; cdr3_nt: TGCGCCAGCAGCTTGTTCAGCGTTTTCGACACCATATATTTT; cdr3_aa: CASSLFSVFDTIYF
clone_size: .; v_call: TRBV6-2/TRBV6-3; j_call: TRBJ1-2; d_call: TRBD1; cdr3_nt: TGTGCCAGCAGCCCTTTAAGGACAGGAATTAACTATGGCTACACCTTC; cdr3_aa: CASSPLRTGINYGYTF
clone_size: .; v_call: TRBV12-3/TRBV12-4; j_call: TRBJ1-2; d_call: .; cdr3_nt: TGTGCGGTCCTCCCCGTCCTTAACTATGGCTACACCTTC; cdr3_aa: CAVLPVLNYGYTF
clone_size: .; v_call: TRBV5-4; j_call: TRBJ2-3; d_call: TRBD1; cdr3_nt: TGTGCCAGCAGCTTGTCAGGGGGAGATACGCAGTATTTT; cdr3_aa: CASSLSGGDTQYF
clone_size: .; v_call: TRBV7-4; j_call: TRBJ1-5; d_call: .; cdr3_nt: TGTGCCAGCAGCTTAGGGGCAGGTCTGGGTAATCAGCCCCAGCATTTT; cdr3_aa: CASSLGAGLGNQPQHF
clone_size: few; v_call: TRBV16; j_call: TRBJ1-4; d_call: .; cdr3_nt: TGTGCCAGCAGCCAATCGGACGGGGGAACTAATGAAAAACTGTTTTTT; cdr3_aa: CASSQSDGGTNEKLFF
clone_size: .; v_call: TRBV12-5; j_call: TRBJ1-1; d_call: .; cdr3_nt: TGTGCTAGTGCCCTACTAGGGGAAGCTTTCTTT; cdr3_aa: CASALLGEAFF
clone_size: once; v_call: TRBV4-2; j_call: TRBJ1-1; d_call: TRBD1; cdr3_nt: TGTGCCAGCAGCCCCGGACAGGGGGGATGGACTGAAGCTTTCTTT; cdr3_aa: CASSPGQGGWTEAFF
clone_size: .; v_call: TRBV19; j_call: TRBJ2-7; d_call: .; cdr3_nt: TGTGCCAGTAGTATTCGACAGCAGACGGGTGAGCAGTACTTC; cdr3_aa: CASSIRQQTGEQYF
clone_size: .; v_call: TRBV5-4; j_call: TRBJ1-2; d_call: .; cdr3_nt: TGTGCCAGCAGCTTGGTAGCGTCGGGGGGCTACACCTTC; cdr3_aa: CASSLVASGGYTF
clone_size: .; v_call: TRBV24-1; j_call: TRBJ1-1; d_call: .; cdr3_nt: TGTGCCACCAGTCGGGACGGAGGCGGCACTGAAGCTTTCTTT; cdr3_aa: CATSRDGGGTEAFF
clone_size: .; v_call: TRBV4-2; j_call: TRBJ2-7; d_call: TRBD2; cdr3_nt: TGTGCCAGCAGCCAATCGGGGGGGGACGAGCAGTACTTC; cdr3_aa: CASSQSGGDEQYF
clone_size: .; v_call: TRBV10-3; j_call: TRBJ2-7; d_call: TRBD2; cdr3_nt: TGTGCCATCAGCACTAGCGGGATCTACGAGCAGTACTTC; cdr3_aa: CAISTSGIYEQYF
clone_size: .; v_call: TRBV3-1/TRBV3-2; j_call: TRBJ2-7; d_call: .; cdr3_nt: TGTGCCAGCAGCCAAGGTCCACAGGGCCCCCTCTACGAGCAGTACTTC; cdr3_aa: CASSQGPQGPLYEQYF
clone_size: few; v_call: TRBV2; j_call: TRBJ2-5; d_call: .; cdr3_nt: TGTGCCAGCAGCGCCCGGGTTGGGGGTTACGAGACCCAGTACTTC; cdr3_aa: CASSARVGGYETQYF
clone_size: .; v_call: TRBV10-3; j_call: TRBJ2-7; d_call: TRBD1; cdr3_nt: TGTGCCATCAGATCGACAGGGGCTGGGTACGAGCAGTACTTC; cdr3_aa: CAIRSTGAGYEQYF
clone_size: .; v_call: TRBV18; j_call: TRBJ1-4; d_call: .; cdr3_nt: TGTGCCAGCTCACCGCCCCGTGGTGCAACTAATGAAAAACTGTTTTTT; cdr3_aa: CASSPPRGATNEKLFF
clone_size: .; v_call: TRBV7-2; j_call: TRBJ1-2; d_call: .; cdr3_nt: TGTGCCAGCAGTCCAGGCCAGGGATATGGCTACACCTTC; cdr3_aa: CASSPGQGYGYTF
clone_size: .; v_call: TRBV18; j_call: TRBJ1-4; d_call: .; cdr3_nt: TGTGCCAGCTCCCCGTCCGAGATCTGGGGTGAAAAACTGTTTTTT; cdr3_aa: CASSPSEIWGEKLFF
clone_size: .; v_call: TRBV11-3; j_call: TRBJ2-7; d_call: TRBD2; cdr3_nt: TGTGCCAGCAGCCCTGGAGCGGGACCCACCTACGAGCAGTACTTC; cdr3_aa: CASSPGAGPTYEQYF
clone_size: few; v_call: TRBV7-8; j_call: TRBJ2-7; d_call: TRBD2; cdr3_nt: TGTGCCAGCAGCTTAGCTTTCCTCGCTAGCGGGAGTATCTACGAGCAGTACTTC; cdr3_aa: CASSLAFLASGSIYEQYF
clone_size: .; v_call: TRBV28; j_call: TRBJ2-7; d_call: .; cdr3_nt: TGTGCCAGCAGTAACCTCCAGGGGGGGCCTAGGGAGCAGTACTTC; cdr3_aa: CASSNLQGGPREQYF
clone_size: .; v_call: TRBV29-1; j_call: TRBJ2-5; d_call: .; cdr3_nt: TGCAGCGTTGACCCAGGGATGGAGACCCAGTACTTC; cdr3_aa: CSVDPGMETQYF
clone_size: .; v_call: TRBV19; j_call: TRBJ2-3; d_call: .; cdr3_nt: TGTGCCAGTAGTCATAGGGGCGAGACAGATACGCAGTATTTT; cdr3_aa: CASSHRGETDTQYF
clone_size: large; v_call: TRBV2; j_call: TRBJ2-7; d_call: TRBD2; cdr3_nt: TGTGCCAGCAGCGGGACTAGCGGGGACTACGAGCAGTACTTC; cdr3_aa: CASSGTSGDYEQYF
clone_size: .; v_call: TRBV19; j_call: TRBJ2-1; d_call: TRBD2; cdr3_nt: TGTGCCAGTAGTATTCTCGGGAGGTCCTACAATGAGCAGTTCTTC; cdr3_aa: CASSILGRSYNEQFF
clone_size: .; v_call: TRBV6-5; j_call: TRBJ1-2; d_call: TRBD1; cdr3_nt: TGTGCCAGCAGTTACTCGCGACAGGGACATGGCTACACCTTC; cdr3_aa: CASSYSRQGHGYTF
clone_size: .; v_call: TRBV11-2; j_call: TRBJ2-1; d_call: TRBD2; cdr3_nt: TGTGCCAGCAGCTTGGAAGCGGGAGGGCCTCATGAGCAGTTCTTC; cdr3_aa: CASSLEAGGPHEQFF
clone_size: .; v_call: TRBV10-3; j_call: TRBJ1-1; d_call: .; cdr3_nt: TGTGCCATCAGTGGATCGGAGAACACTGAAGCTTTCTTT; cdr3_aa: CAISGSENTEAFF
clone_size: .; v_call: TRBV10-3; j_call: TRBJ2-5; d_call: .; cdr3_nt: TGTGCCATCAGTGAGTACTCCCCGGGTGGGGGCCAAGAGACCCAGTACTTC; cdr3_aa: CAISEYSPGGGQETQYF
clone_size: once; v_call: TRBV4-3; j_call: TRBJ2-1; d_call: TRBD2; cdr3_nt: TGCGCCAGCAGCCAAGCCGCGACTAGCGGGAGTGGTGAGCAGTTCTTC; cdr3_aa: CASSQAATSGSGEQFF
clone_size: .; v_call: TRBV7-8; j_call: TRBJ2-7; d_call: TRBD2; cdr3_nt: TGTGCCAGCAGCTTAGGCGGGAGCGGCTACGAGCAGTACTTC; cdr3_aa: CASSLGGSGYEQYF
clone_size: .; v_call: TRBV6-5; j_call: TRBJ1-5; d_call: TRBD1; cdr3_nt: TGTGCCAGCAGTCCCAGACAGGGGACCTACCAGCCCCAGCATTTT; cdr3_aa: CASSPRQGTYQPQHF
clone_size: .; v_call: TRBV5-1; j_call: TRBJ2-5; d_call: .; cdr3_nt: TGCGCCAGCAGCTTGATGGGGGACGAGACCCAGTACTTC; cdr3_aa: CASSLMGDETQYF
clone_size: .; v_call: TRBV6-1; j_call: TRBJ1-1; d_call: TRBD1; cdr3_nt: TGTGCCAGCAGTGATCGACAGGGACGAGCTTTCTTT; cdr3_aa: CASSDRQGRAFF
clone_size: once; v_call: TRBV19; j_call: TRBJ1-1; d_call: .; cdr3_nt: TGTGCCAGTAGTAAACTCTCAGGGAACACTGAAGCTTTCTTT; cdr3_aa: CASSKLSGNTEAFF
clone_size: .; v_call: TRBV6-5; j_call: TRBJ1-4; d_call: .; cdr3_nt: TGTGCCAGCAGGGGCAGAGATAATGAAAAACTGTTTTTT; cdr3_aa: CASRGRDNEKLFF
clone_size: once; v_call: TRBV19; j_call: TRBJ1-1; d_call: TRBD1; cdr3_nt: TGTGCCAGTAGTACCCCCGACAGGGGGAGGACTGAAGCTTTCTTT; cdr3_aa: CASSTPDRGRTEAFF
clone_size: few; v_call: TRBV19; j_call: TRBJ2-1; d_call: TRBD1; cdr3_nt: TGTGCCAGTAGTAGGGGACAGGGGGATGAGCAGTTCTTC; cdr3_aa: CASSRGQGDEQFF
clone_size: once; v_call: TRBV18; j_call: TRBJ1-1; d_call: TRBD1; cdr3_nt: TGTGCCAGCTCACCACGGGACAGGGGGTACACTGAAGCTTTCTTT; cdr3_aa: CASSPRDRGYTEAFF
clone_size: .; v_call: TRBV7-3; j_call: TRBJ1-1; d_call: TRBD1; cdr3_nt: TGTGCCAGCAGCTTAAATAGCAGGGGGACGGGGACTGAAGCTTTCTTT; cdr3_aa: CASSLNSRGTGTEAFF
clone_size: .; v_call: TRBV28; j_call: TRBJ1-1; d_call: .; cdr3_nt: TGTGCCAGCAGTTTAGGGGGTCTGAACACTGAAGCTTTCTTT; cdr3_aa: CASSLGGLNTEAFF
clone_size: .; v_call: TRBV29-1; j_call: TRBJ2-1; d_call: TRBD2; cdr3_nt: TGCAGCGTTGACTTAGCGGGAGGGCCGAATGAGCAGTTCTTC; cdr3_aa: CSVDLAGGPNEQFF
clone_size: .; v_call: TRBV5-4; j_call: TRBJ2-7; d_call: TRBD1; cdr3_nt: TGTGCCAGCAGCAGGACAGGGACCACCTACGAGCAGTACTTC; cdr3_aa: CASSRTGTTYEQYF